Sequencing of this T cell receptor (beta chain) was carried out in a study of T cell changes during pregnancy in multiple sclerosis. The CDR3 spans 17 residues. Trimming took 2 bases from V and 5 from J; bases not matched to a gene: 13. CDR1 is SGHRS, CDR2 YFSETQ, per germline. The table came from immunoSEQ multiplex PCR; TCRdb's copy has only in-frame clones and leaves some out. Seen here are about 73,000 clones, around 90% observed once, and the top ten hold 8% to 10%. This clone was found once. V is TRBV5-1 and J is TRBJ2-5; 9 bases are a match to TRBD2. This receptor was taken from a female donor in good health, enrolled as a control in a pregnancy study. The sample here was peripheral blood, taken after pregnancy. CDR3 bases: TGCGCCAGCAGCTTTCTTTTAGGGACTAGCACTGGGGAGACCCAGTACTTC. Translation gives CASSFLLGTSTGETQYF. The whole variable domain, remainder taken from reference TRBV5-1 and TRBJ2-5, is KAGVTQTPRYLIKTRGQQVTLSCSPISGHRSVSWYQQTPGQGLQFLFEYFSETQRNKGNFPGRFSGRQFSNSRSEMNVSTLELGDSALYLCASSFLLGTSTGETQYFGPGTRLLVL.